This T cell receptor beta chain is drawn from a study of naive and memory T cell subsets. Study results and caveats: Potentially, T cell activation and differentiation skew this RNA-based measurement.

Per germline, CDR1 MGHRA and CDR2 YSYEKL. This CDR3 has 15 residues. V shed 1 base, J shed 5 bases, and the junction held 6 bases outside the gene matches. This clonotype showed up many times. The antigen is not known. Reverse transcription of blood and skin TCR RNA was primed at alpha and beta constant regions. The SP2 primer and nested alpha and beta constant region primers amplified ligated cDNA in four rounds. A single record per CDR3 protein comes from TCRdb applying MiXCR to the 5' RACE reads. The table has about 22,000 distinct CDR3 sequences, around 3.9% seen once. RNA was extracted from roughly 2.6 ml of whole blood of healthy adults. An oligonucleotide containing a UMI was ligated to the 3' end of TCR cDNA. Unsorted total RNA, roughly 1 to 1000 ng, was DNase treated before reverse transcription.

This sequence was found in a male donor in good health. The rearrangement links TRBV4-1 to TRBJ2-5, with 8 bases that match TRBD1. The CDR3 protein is CASSQGTGSLETQYF. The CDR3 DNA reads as TGCGCCAGCAGCCAAGGGACAGGGAGTTTGGAGACCCAGTACTTC.